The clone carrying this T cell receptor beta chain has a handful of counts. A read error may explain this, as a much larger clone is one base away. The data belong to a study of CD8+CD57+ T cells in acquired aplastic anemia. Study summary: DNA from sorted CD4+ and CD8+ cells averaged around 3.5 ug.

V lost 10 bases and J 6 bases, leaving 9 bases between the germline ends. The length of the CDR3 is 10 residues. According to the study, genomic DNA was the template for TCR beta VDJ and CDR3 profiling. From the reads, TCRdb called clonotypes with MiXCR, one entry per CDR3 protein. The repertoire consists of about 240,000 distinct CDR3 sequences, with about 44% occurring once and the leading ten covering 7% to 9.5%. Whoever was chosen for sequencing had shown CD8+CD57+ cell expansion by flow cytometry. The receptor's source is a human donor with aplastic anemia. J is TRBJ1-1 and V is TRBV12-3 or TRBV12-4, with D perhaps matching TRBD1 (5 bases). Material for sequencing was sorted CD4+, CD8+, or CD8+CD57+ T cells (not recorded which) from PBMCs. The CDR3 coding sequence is TGTGCCAACCTCAGGGCTGAAGCTTTCTTT. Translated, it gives CANLRAEAFF.